Detailed here is one T cell receptor (beta chain). The germline V gene has CDR1 SEHNR and CDR2 FQNEAQ (reference sequence). This CDR3 contains 16 residues. The germline V and J ends were trimmed by 3 bases and 4 bases, with 18 bases remaining between them. The sample is drawn from a study of technical replicates of blood from several donors. Some clones are missing from TCRdb's copy, which holds only in-frame ones; the method was immunoSEQ multiplex PCR. Here the sample spans 64,000 or so clones, around 97% being singletons. This clonotype was obtained from a human donor in good health. What was sequenced was T cells isolated from PBMCs. The chain joins TRBV7-9 to TRBJ1-1; a possible D gene is TRBD1 (6 bases). The CDR3 is CASSFTQVGAGTEAFF. CDR3 bases: TGTGCCAGCAGCTTCACCCAGGTGGGGGCTGGCACTGAAGCTTTCTTT.